These 7 T cell receptor beta chains were sequenced from one sample in a study of tumor and adjacent non-tumor tissue in lung cancer. TCRbeta libraries were built with three rounds of nested PCR, modified from ARM-PCR. Via MiXCR, TCRdb re-called the multiplex PCR reads, giving one row per CDR3 protein. The data contain 98,000 or so distinct CDR3 sequences, 80% of them seen just once; the ten biggest clones take up around 30%. This sample's RNA came from whole unsorted tissue. This non-tumor lung sample came from over 3 cm beyond the tumor edge. The sample taken for sequencing was distant non-tumor lung tissue. All receptors derive from a man in his sixties with small cell lung cancer.

This clonotype was seen a few times. Possible read error: a much larger clone is one base away. The rearrangement uses TRBV13 and TRBJ2-1, with D tentatively TRBD1 (5 bases). The CDR3 sequence is 16 residues long. The germline V gene has CDR1 PRHDT and CDR2 FYEKMQ (reference sequence). The CDR3 sequence is CGSSWGPKRGHNEQFF. The CDR3 DNA sequence: TGTGGCAGCAGTTGGGGCCCCAAAAGGGGTCACAATGAGCAGTTCTTC.

For this clonotype: Mismatch with germline at one junction end may stem from a read error. The V call is TRBV29-1, the J call TRBJ1-2; TRBD1 agrees at 9 bases. The CDR3 runs 12 residues. CDR1 and CDR2 from the germline V gene are SQVTM and ANQGSEA. The CDR3 protein is CSGGQGDCGYIF. The CDR3, as DNA: TGCAGCGGGGGACAGGGAGACTGTGGCTACATCTTC.

Details on this clonotype: The junction departs from the called germline gene at one end, perhaps through a read error. V gene TRBV6-1 combines with J gene TRBJ1-1, with D hard to call. Looked up from germline, CDR1 is MNHNS and CDR2 is SASEGT. This CDR3 is 13 amino acids long. CDR3 bases: TGTGCCAGCAGGCGACCGCAGAACACTGTAGCTTTCTTT. It translates to CASRRPQNTVAFF.

A remark on this clonotype: The CDR3 does not close with the conserved phenylalanine or tryptophan, likely indicating a read error. The chain has TRBV6-1 and TRBJ2-1; D unclear. V shed 3 bases and J shed 0 bases, with 9 bases lying between them. The CDR3 has 15 amino acids. Germline CDR1 is MNHNS and CDR2 is SASEGT. CDR3 region: CASSDIQSSYNEQFI. In nucleotides, the CDR3 is TGTGCCAGCAGTGACATCCAAAGCTCCTACAATGAGCAGTTCATC.

On this clonotype itself: A read error may produce the germline difference seen at one junction end. J is TRBJ2-6 and V is TRBV6-1; D uncertain. Looked up from germline, CDR1 is MNHNS and CDR2 is SASEGT. The length of the CDR3 is 16 residues. This CDR3 reads CVNSEETGSGTNVLTF. The CDR3 nucleotides are TGTGTCAACAGTGAGGAAACGGGTTCTGGGACCAACGTCCTGACTTTC.

On this clonotype itself: No conserved phenylalanine or tryptophan is present at the end of the CDR3, so a read error is the likely explanation. The chain employs TRBV29-1 and TRBJ1-1; D uncertain. From germline, CDR1 is SQVTM and CDR2 ANQGSEA. The CDR3 consists of 13 residues. Trimming took 5 bases from V and 7 from J, leaving 17 bases between them. This CDR3 is CSVKGPMNIEAFS. CDR3 bases: TGCAGCGTTAAAGGACCCATGAATATTGAAGCTTTCTCT.

The V and J genes are TRBV6-5 and TRBJ2-7, with a possible D match to TRBD1 (6 bases). The CDR3 runs to 11 residues. Germline V gene sequence: CDR1 MNHEY, CDR2 SVGAGI. With 9 bases removed from V and 4 bases from J, the gap between germline ends came to 10 bases. Here the CDR3 reads CARSRGYEQYV. The CDR3 DNA reads as TGTGCCAGGAGCAGGGGTTACGAGCAGTACGTC.